This T cell receptor (beta chain) was found in a study of blood T cell repertoires in COVID-19. Study details: Sources were T cells, B-cell-depleted T cells, or PBMCs; the material itself was cDNA or gDNA.

In the original analysis: Counts of nucleated cells, estimated from reference gene primer amplification, were obtained. Sequencing was performed with immunoSEQ multiplex PCR; in TCRdb, only in-frame clones are kept and a portion is missing. V and J calls and clone size follow that table, whereas D and trimming were derived from the DNA. The sample has about 130,000 clones; around 80% are singletons. Germline V lookup: CDR1 LGHDT, CDR2 YNNKEL (reference sequence). Trimming cost V 1 base and J 4 bases, with 8 bases left between them. The CDR3 runs 14 residues. The specimen sequenced was peripheral blood. The receptor was isolated from a woman aged 55-69 years with acute or convalescent COVID-19. The rearrangement uses TRBV3-1 (or the pseudogene TRBV3-2) and TRBJ1-5; D is perhaps TRBD1 (6 bases). CDR3 nucleotide sequence: TGTGCCAGCAGCCAAGCAGGGGTTAATCAGCCCCAGCATTTT. The encoded protein is CASSQAGVNQPQHF.